This T cell receptor beta chain is drawn from a study of T cells in Graves' hyperthyroidism and ophthalmopathy (dated by TCRdb to the late 2010s). About the full investigation: Peripheral blood samples were taken at the time of initial diagnosis, prior to any treatment. TCR V-J signatures able to tell the groups apart were searched for in a discovery cohort of 100 patients, of whom 43 had Graves' ophthalmopathy and roughly 59 had stable Graves' hyperthyroidism. Prospective prediction of ophthalmopathy was tested in an independent validation cohort of fewer than 20 hyperthyroidism patients and some 17 patients who later progressed to ophthalmopathy. The 100 or so discovery patients were randomly split 7:3 into training and test sets. The study also compared thyroid tissue and blood T-cell repertoires from 5 to 7 Graves' hyperthyroidism patients. After sampling, hyperthyroidism patients received methimazole starting at 30 mg daily, and ophthalmopathy patients received high-dose intravenous methylprednisolone. TCR Vbeta CDR3 sequencing of around 130 peripheral blood samples (around 45 ophthalmopathy, 75 hyperthyroidism and roughly 17 progressor patients) is reported in the paper.

This clonotype was observed at least ten times. The antigen it recognizes is unknown. No per-base quality is available; no much larger clone lies one base away. Stable Graves' hyperthyroidism was defined as the absence of progression to ophthalmopathy over 18 months of follow-up. Hyperthyroidism patients were newly diagnosed, had a disease duration of under 2 months, and were aged 18 to 65 years. Exclusion was applied to patients with uncontrolled infections, other autoimmune diseases, pregnancy or lactation. Diagnoses were based on clinical symptoms, serum thyroxine and TRAb, thyroid ultrasound and orbital computed tomography. PBMCs were isolated from approximately 10 ml of fresh peripheral blood by Ficoll-Paque density gradient centrifugation. Total RNA was extracted using Trizol reagent, and RNA quality was assessed on an Agilent 2100 Bioanalyzer. Broader findings and caveats from the paper: Blood samples also contained most of the expanded thyroid clonotypes (frequency above 0.001), which suggests that blood repertoires may reflect thyroid immune responses. In validation, the model predicted progression to ophthalmopathy a median of approximately 6.3 months before onset, with roughly 70% sensitivity and about 72% specificity. Ophthalmopathy was separated from stable hyperthyroidism by a 13 V-J signature model, with 87.88% sensitivity and around 81% specificity obtained in cross-validation and 80%/75% obtained in testing. No statistical method was used to set the sample size in advance, and investigators knew the group allocation.

The TCR beta CDR3 regions were amplified from the RNA transcripts. The first round of RT-PCR for the TCR CDR3 was performed with the HTBI primer set and the Qiagen OneStep RT-PCR kit. The libraries were constructed in a second round of multiplex PCR and then size-selected and purified. The libraries were sequenced on an Illumina HiSeq2000 using paired-end 100 bp reads. The source study handled its data this way. SOAPnuke was used to process the raw data, throwing out any read that contained adapters or uncalled bases, had a mean Phred below 15, or lacked an exact constant-primer or identifier match. COPE v1.2.5 was used to merge the high-quality paired reads, and each unique nucleotide sequence was defined as a clonotype. Clonotypes were aligned to IMGT TRBV, TRBD and TRBJ reference segments using MiTCR v1.1. The analysis was restricted to V-J combinations with a frequency above 0.0001, which together covered roughly 99% of the repertoires. A TCS score was defined as the ratio between F50 (clonal expansion) and ExV (chaos), using BLOSUM62-based TCRdist between CDR3 peptides within each V-J. Welch's t-statistics and random forest reduced around 550 V-J features to roughly 13, which were used in a naive Bayes classifier (R e1071). TCRdb reworked the public reads: Q25 trimming with fastp, MiXCR clone assembly, productive beta chains retained. Every CDR3 protein is listed once, alongside the most common genes and DNA of its rows. These V and J calls derive from TCRdb rather than the authors' analysis. This sample has a few hundred thousand distinct CDR3 sequences in its table, and more than 15% of those were observed once. 7.3% of the sample belongs to the ten largest clones.

The sequence was obtained from a woman aged 25-40 years with Graves' hyperthyroidism. The sequenced sample consisted of blood.

The CDR3 in this case is CASSQGQGPNTEAFF. The nucleotide sequence reads TGTGCCAGCTCACAGGGACAGGGCCCGAACACTGAAGCTTTCTTT. The chain is made from TRBV18 and TRBJ1-1; 9 bases in the junction line up with TRBD1. From a lookup of the germline V gene, CDR1 and CDR2 are KGHSH and LQKENI. Reading from cysteine to phenylalanine, the CDR3 counts 15 amino acids. The kept DNA is CDR3 alone, 45 bases in frame from the first base. V and J are trimmed by 4 bases and 1 base, and the gene matches miss 4 bases of the junction.